This T cell receptor (beta chain) is from a study of graft-versus-host responses after intestinal transplantation. About the study: The study gave all recipients anti-thymocyte globulin induction, then tacrolimus and steroids for approximately 3 years.

TCRdb's copy holds only in-frame clones and misses some; the assay was immunoSEQ multiplex PCR. In the table there are roughly 100,000 clones, roughly 93% of which are singletons. This CDR3 is built from 14 residues. Trimming took off 1 base at V and 10 bases at J, with 17 bases between the two ends. Germline V gene data show CDR1 as SGHDT and CDR2 as YYEEEE. In regard to this clone: Its antigen remains unidentified.

The study, taken as a whole, reports: Individuals carrying graft-donor T cell macrochimerism showed high graft-versus-host to host-versus-graft clonal ratios in allografts.

The specimen comprised unstimulated CD8+ T cells sorted from spleen or lymph node cells, sampled before intestinal transplant. V and J are TRBV5-6 and TRBJ1-2; TRBD1 might be the D (5 bases). This receptor was obtained from a human donor who received an intestinal transplant. The CDR3 DNA is TGTGCCAGCAGCTTGTTCCGGGACCCCGAGGACTACACCTTC. Translating gives CASSLFRDPEDYTF.